These 23 T cell receptor beta chains share one sample of origin, sequenced in a study of Graves' ophthalmopathy and Graves' hyperthyroidism. TCR beta CDR3 amplification used RNA transcripts. After a first-round RT-PCR with HTBI primers, a second-round multiplex PCR was run. TCRdb re-called the multiplex PCR reads with MiXCR, one entry per CDR3 protein. Of almost 750,000 distinct CDR3 sequences in the sample, 40% were seen once. Sequencing was carried out using peripheral blood. All receptors come from an adult man with Graves' ophthalmopathy.

This chain uses TRBV20-1 with TRBJ2-7; 8 nucleotides align to TRBD1. Germline CDR1 is DFQATT and CDR2 is SNEGSKA (reference sequence). After removal of 6 bases from V and 6 bases from J, the junction contained 16 bases not matched to a gene. The CDR3 sequence is 15 residues long. CDR3 protein: CSAPKTPQGAREQYF. The CDR3 nucleotides read TGCAGTGCCCCAAAGACCCCGCAGGGGGCGCGCGAGCAGTACTTC.

The genes are TRBV25-1 and TRBJ1-1; no clear D gene. In germline, CDR1 is MGHDK, CDR2 SYGVNS. This CDR3 region has 16 residues. The V end lost 5 bases, the J end lost 2 bases, and 18 bases lay between the germline ends. In DNA form, the CDR3 reads TGTGCCAGCAGTCGCCGGGCACCCCTTGCAAACACTGAAGCTTTCTTT. Translated, it gives CASSRRAPLANTEAFF.

This clonotype showed up many times. The V gene is TRBV29-1, the J gene TRBJ1-2, with D tentatively TRBD1 (6 bases). The CDR3 spans 13 residues. The germline gives CDR1 SQVTM, CDR2 ANQGSEA. V was pared by 7 bases and J by 4 bases, with 16 bases between. The CDR3: CSAYGQSSYGYTF. The CDR3 DNA sequence: TGCAGCGCCTACGGACAGTCGAGCTATGGCTACACCTTC.

This chain links TRBV24-1 with TRBJ1-5, with TRBD1 matching over 9 bases. V shed 11 bases and J 0 bases; nucleotides not matched to a gene: 16. CDR3 size: 18 residues. Germline CDR1 reads KGHDR; CDR2 reads SFDVKD. CDR3 sequence: CASQDRGPKDYSNQPQHF. CDR3 DNA: TGTGCCAGCCAGGACAGGGGACCCAAAGATTATAGCAATCAGCCCCAGCATTTT.

A few counts support this clonotype. V and J are TRBV20-1 and TRBJ1-1; D gene unclear. Trimming pared 0 bases from V and 1 base from J, leaving 12 bases between. The CDR3 totals 15 residues. Germline V gives CDR1 DFQATT, CDR2 SNEGSKA (reference sequence). The CDR3 sequence is CSARDLRPANTEAFF. CDR3 DNA: TGCAGTGCTAGAGATCTGCGCCCGGCGAACACTGAAGCTTTCTTT.

Ten or more counts support this clonotype. Mismatch with germline at one junction end may stem from a read error. The V call is TRBV2, the J call TRBJ1-1; TRBD1 matches 7 bases. The V gene's germline CDR1 is SNHLY and CDR2 FYNNEI. This CDR3 has 11 residues. Here the CDR3 DNA reads TGTGCCAGCAGCCAAACAGGGGAGTTCCGTTTT. It codes for CASSQTGEFRF.

A few counts support this clonotype. The rearrangement links TRBV11-2 to TRBJ2-3; 7 positions match TRBD2. This CDR3 spans 18 amino acids. The germline CDR1 and CDR2 sequences are SGHAT and FQNNGV. Trimming at V came to 6 bases and at J to 2 bases, leaving 17 bases not matched to a gene. The chain's CDR3 is CASSARLAVWGNTDTQYF. DNA for the CDR3: TGTGCCAGCAGTGCCCGACTAGCCGTGTGGGGCAACACAGATACGCAGTATTTT.

This sequence joins TRBV15 and TRBJ1-2, with a weak D call TRBD1 (6 bases). The CDR3 extends over 13 amino acids. V lost 0 bases and J lost 6, with 8 bases in between. Germline-derived CDR1 and CDR2 are LNHNV and YYDKDF (reference sequence). CDR3 in DNA: TGTGCCACCAGCAGAGAGGGGGCGCATGGCTACACCTTC. Its translation is CATSREGAHGYTF.

The V and J genes are TRBV20-1 and TRBJ2-7, with 11 bases matching TRBD1. V dropped 5 bases and J dropped 5; count of bases not matched to a gene: 5. Per the germline V gene, CDR1 is DFQATT and CDR2 is SNEGSKA (reference sequence). The CDR3 runs to 13 residues. Here the CDR3 reads CSAFGQGADEQYF. CDR3 in DNA: TGCAGTGCTTTCGGACAGGGGGCCGACGAGCAGTACTTC.

The V and J genes are TRBV6-1 and TRBJ2-7, with 7 bases identical to TRBD2. The V segment lost 5 bases and the J segment 3 bases; nucleotides outside the gene matches: 10. The CDR3 has 15 residues. The V gene's germline CDR1 is MNHNS and CDR2 SASEGT. The CDR3 loop reads CASSLSLAEDYEQYF. The CDR3 region has the DNA TGTGCCAGCAGTTTATCGCTAGCGGAGGACTACGAGCAGTACTTC.

The rearrangement links TRBV5-4 to TRBJ2-5; a possible D gene is TRBD2 (5 bases). Trimming cost V 2 bases and J 3 bases, with 11 bases left between them. The germline V gene encodes CDR1 SGHNT and CDR2 YYREEE (reference sequence). The CDR3 totals 14 residues. The CDR3 region has the DNA TGTGCCAGCAGCTTTTGGACTCTAAAAGAGACCCAGTACTTC. Amino acid sequence: CASSFWTLKETQYF. Full variable domain (missing parts from reference TRBV5-4 and TRBJ2-5): ETGVTQSPTHLIKTRGQQVTLRCSSQSGHNTVSWYQQALGQGPQFIFQYYREEENGRGNFPPRFSGLQFPNYSSELNVNALELDDSALYLCASSFWTLKETQYFGPGTRLLVL.

J is TRBJ2-7 and V is TRBV20-1, with D possibly being TRBD1 (6 bases). Germline V lookup: CDR1 DFQATT, CDR2 SNEGSKA (reference sequence). The CDR3 loop spans 13 amino acids. V lost 6 bases and J 3 bases, leaving 15 bases between the germline ends. DNA of the CDR3: TGCAGTGCCGAACAGGGATTGGGCTACGAGCAGTACTTC. Its protein is CSAEQGLGYEQYF.

The genes are TRBV9 and TRBJ2-3; D might be TRBD1 (8 bases). V dropped 3 bases and J dropped 6 bases, with 17 bases sitting between them. Germline CDR1 reads SGDLS; CDR2 reads YYNGEE. The CDR3 runs to 15 residues. The CDR3 nucleotides read TGTGCCAGCAGCGCCCTAGCGGACAGGGCCGATACGCAGTATTTT. Translating it yields CASSALADRADTQYF.

This clonotype came up many times. The chain uses TRBV6-5 and TRBJ2-7; D unresolved. Germline V gives CDR1 MNHEY, CDR2 SVGAGI. This CDR3 region has 12 residues. The V end was cut by 0 bases, the J end by 5 bases, with 5 bases between. CDR3 in amino acids: CASSYSSHEQYF. The DNA for the CDR3 is TGTGCCAGCAGTTACTCATCCCACGAGCAGTACTTC.

The V call is TRBV19, the J call TRBJ2-5; 8 bases agree with TRBD2. The CDR3 is 15 residues long. Germline assignment: CDR1 LNHDA and CDR2 SQIVND (reference sequence). The J segment lost 5 bases and the V segment lost 4 bases, leaving 9 bases of the junction unmatched. The CDR3 here is CASSSREGTGETQYF. The CDR3 DNA follows: TGTGCCAGTAGTAGCCGGGAGGGGACGGGGGAGACCCAGTACTTC.

The chain employs TRBV29-1 and TRBJ2-5, with 7 bases that match TRBD1. The tail of the sequence fits TRBJ2-1 better, so the J call may be wrong. The germline CDR1 and CDR2 sequences are SQVTM and ANQGSEA. The CDR3 is 13 residues long. CDR3 sequence (DNA): TGCAGCGCCTGGGACAGCTCCTACAATGAGCAGTTCTTC. It codes for CSAWDSSYNEQFF.

This clonotype showed up many times. This sequence joins TRBV15 and TRBJ1-1, with a possible D match to TRBD1 (5 bases). This CDR3 has 15 residues. The V gene's germline CDR1 is LNHNV and CDR2 YYDKDF (reference sequence). V was trimmed by 2 bases and J by 3 bases, leaving 13 bases between them. As DNA, the CDR3 is TGTGCCACCAGCAGACAACAGGCGGGGGACACTGAAGCTTTCTTT. It encodes CATSRQQAGDTEAFF.

The chain recombines TRBV5-1 with TRBJ2-5; D perhaps matches TRBD1 (6 bases). The CDR3 totals 15 residues. Trimming left V 3 bases short and J 11 bases short, with 23 bases between. CDR1 SGHRS and CDR2 YFSETQ come from the germline V gene. The CDR3 sequence: CASSSSGALNNEQYF. In nucleotides, the CDR3 is TGCGCCAGCAGCTCCTCAGGGGCCTTGAACAATGAGCAGTACTTC.

The chain has TRBV20-1 and TRBJ1-5; 8 bases fit TRBD1. CDR1 is DFQATT and CDR2 is SNEGSKA in the germline V gene (reference sequence). The CDR3 spans 14 residues. The CDR3 sequence: CRTPGGKGNQPQHF. CDR3 bases: TGCAGGACCCCAGGGGGCAAGGGCAATCAGCCCCAGCATTTT.

The chain links TRBV2 to TRBJ1-1; 10 bases line up with TRBD1. Germline lookup yields CDR1 SNHLY and CDR2 FYNNEI. Trimming removed 4 bases from V and 2 bases from J; junction bases left unmatched: 7. The CDR3 spans 16 residues. CDR3 DNA: TGTGCCAGCAGTGTTGACAGGGGGCTCCTCAACACTGAAGCTTTCTTT. Its protein product is CASSVDRGLLNTEAFF. Full variable domain (outside the CDR3, taken from reference TRBV2 and TRBJ1-1): EPEVTQTPSHQVTQMGQEVILRCVPISNHLYFYWYRQILGQKVEFLVSFYNNEISEKSEIFDDQFSVERPDGSNFTLKIRSTKLEDSAMYFCASSVDRGLLNTEAFFGQGTRLTVV.

The rearrangement uses TRBV19 and TRBJ2-7; D gene ambiguous. The ends were cut back, 5 bases at V and 3 bases at J, with 14 bases in the middle. The germline V gene has CDR1 LNHDA and CDR2 SQIVND (reference sequence). This CDR3 spans 14 amino acids. This CDR3 reads CASSVQPGGYEQYF. In DNA, the CDR3 is TGTGCCAGTAGTGTCCAACCGGGCGGCTACGAGCAGTACTTC.

The chain links TRBV7-9 to TRBJ2-2; no definite D call. Germline CDR1 SEHNR, CDR2 FQNEAQ (reference sequence). V lost 3 bases and J 1 base, leaving 9 bases between the germline ends. The CDR3 has 15 residues. This CDR3 is CASSLPGVNTGELFF. DNA of the CDR3: TGTGCCAGCAGCTTGCCGGGTGTGAACACCGGGGAGCTGTTTTTT.

This clonotype was found many times. The chain is built from TRBV20-1 and TRBJ2-5; 8 nucleotides agree with TRBD2. There are 12 residues in the CDR3. Germline V lookup: CDR1 DFQATT, CDR2 SNEGSKA (reference sequence). Written as DNA, the CDR3 is TGCGCGACTCTCGGGACTAGGGAGACCCAGTACTTC. Translated: CATLGTRETQYF.